This TCR beta chain was documented in a study of read filtering for tumor transcriptome and immune sequencing. This library used roughly 400 ng RNA and molecular barcoded adaptors spanning alpha/delta and beta/gamma chains. TCRdb re-analysed the reads in MiXCR, keeping a single row per CDR3 protein. The repertoire consists of about 39,000 distinct CDR3 sequences, with 14% occurring once and the leading ten covering 6% to 8%. This clonotype was observed many times. The CDR3 covers 13 residues. The germline CDR1 and CDR2 sequences are SNHLY and FYNNEI. V gave up 7 bases and J gave up 6 bases, with 13 bases separating them.

The genes are TRBV2 and TRBJ2-1; D possibly corresponds to TRBD2 (6 bases). The clonotype originates from a donor at least 40 years old with multiple myeloma. Sequencing was done on a sample of a population of CD138-negative cells sorted from bone marrow. The CDR3 DNA is TGTGCCAGCATCGGGGGACTGGGCAATGAGCAGTTCTTC. Its protein is CASIGGLGNEQFF.